A single sample gave rise to the 10 T cell receptor beta chains below, sequenced in a study of cytomegalovirus exposure and HLA in healthy donors. The PCR made use of 60 Vbeta and 13 Jbeta primers. Here immunoSEQ multiplex PCR was the method, and the copy in TCRdb shows in-frame clones only, minus some. Here the sample spans 98,000 or so clones, 76% being singletons. Material for sequencing was PBMCs. These receptors were collected from a woman aged 18-29 years in good health and CMV-seropositive.

This clone appeared a few times. The chain links TRBV16 to TRBJ2-7, with 13 bases matching TRBD2. Per germline, CDR1 KGHSY and CDR2 FQNENV. The CDR3 covers 17 residues. Trimming took 3 bases from V and 5 from J; bases not matched to a gene: 10. As DNA, the CDR3 is TGTGCCAGCAGCCAGACCGACGGGACTAGCGGGATCCACGAGCAGTACTTC. Its translation is CASSQTDGTSGIHEQYF.

The CDR3 coding sequence is TGTGCCACCTCACTAGCCCAATACCAAGAGACCCAGTACTTC. Protein product: CATSLAQYQETQYF. V usage is TRBV28 and J usage is TRBJ2-5; maybe TRBD2 (6 bases). Looked up from germline, CDR1 is MDHEN and CDR2 is SYDVKM. The V end lost 10 bases, the J end lost 0 bases, and 15 bases lay between the germline ends. The CDR3 has 14 amino acids.

This clone showed up just once. The rearrangement links TRBV19 to TRBJ2-3; D gene ambiguous. V lost 5 bases and J 2 bases, leaving 8 bases between the germline ends. Germline CDR1 is LNHDA and CDR2 is SQIVND (reference sequence). The CDR3 totals 13 residues. The CDR3 nucleotides are TGTGCCAGTAGTTATCGACACACAGATACGCAGTATTTT. The encoded protein is CASSYRHTDTQYF. Full variable domain (remainder filled in from reference TRBV19 and TRBJ2-3): DGGITQSPKYLFRKEGQNVTLSCEQNLNHDAMYWYRQDPGQGLRLIYYSQIVNDFQKGDIAEGYSVSREKKESFPLTVTSAQKNPTAFYLCASSYRHTDTQYFGPGTRLTVL.

This clone was recorded a few times. One end of the junction varies from germline; a read error may be responsible. Other nucleotide sequences from this sample produce the same CDR3. The rearrangement links TRBV7-9 to TRBJ1-5; 10 nucleotides align to TRBD1. The CDR3 has 15 residues. CDR1 SEHNR and CDR2 FQNEAQ come from the germline V gene (reference sequence). The DNA of the CDR3 is TGTGCCAGCAGCTTAGGTGGGACAGGGGTTCAGCCGCAGCATTTT. Its protein product is CASSLGGTGVQPQHF.

The V call is TRBV9, the J call TRBJ2-1; 10 bases map to TRBD2. The V gene's germline CDR1 is SGDLS and CDR2 YYNGEE. J was trimmed by 4 bases and V by 0 bases; bases with no gene match: 4. This CDR3 has 16 residues. The CDR3 nucleotides read TGTGCCAGCAGCGTAGTAGGGACTAGCGCATACAATGAGCAGTTCTTC. This gives the protein CASSVVGTSAYNEQFF.

This clone was observed a handful of times. V and J are TRBV11-3 and TRBJ2-5; 7 positions agree with TRBD1. Germline CDR1 and CDR2: SGHNT and YENEEA. V dropped 8 bases and J dropped 5; count of bases not matched to a gene: 8. The CDR3 consists of 13 residues. CDR3 DNA sequence: TGTGCCAGCTCGGGACAGCAGGGTGAGACCCAGTACTTC. It translates to CASSGQQGETQYF.

This rearrangement joins TRBV27 to TRBJ2-1; 10 bases match TRBD2. Unmatched junction bases numbered 4, after V lost 2 bases and J lost 9 bases. CDR3 size: 14 residues. The germline V gene encodes CDR1 MNHEY and CDR2 SMNVEV (reference sequence). The DNA of the CDR3 is TGTGCCAGCAGTTTAACCGGGACTAGCGTTGAGCAGTTCTTC. It is translated as CASSLTGTSVEQFF.

The CDR3 reads CASSTRGQVLNQPQHF. CDR3 coding DNA: TGTGCCAGTAGTACAAGGGGACAGGTTCTCAATCAGCCCCAGCATTTT. This chain connects TRBV19 to TRBJ1-5; 8 bases are shared with TRBD1. The CDR3 length is 16 residues. The germline V gene has CDR1 LNHDA and CDR2 SQIVND (reference sequence). The J segment lost 3 bases and the V segment lost 4 bases, leaving 8 bases of the junction unmatched.

This clone was seen more than once but under ten times. V and J are TRBV5-1 and TRBJ2-3; 9 bases are a match to TRBD2. The CDR3 has 17 residues. CDR1 SGHRS and CDR2 YFSETQ come from the germline V gene. Trimming cost V 4 bases and J 0 bases; bases outside gene matches: 9. The DNA of the CDR3 is TGCGCCAGCAGCAAGATGACTAGCGGCACTAGCACAGATACGCAGTATTTT. Amino acids: CASSKMTSGTSTDTQYF.

CDR3 DNA: TGTGCCAGCAGCGTAGAAGGAGCAGAGACCCAGTACTTC. It codes for CASSVEGAETQYF. The chain has TRBV9 and TRBJ2-5; D not certain. The CDR3 is 13 amino acids. V lost 0 bases, J lost 4 bases, and 7 bases lay in between. CDR1 SGDLS and CDR2 YYNGEE come from the germline V gene.